The entry below describes one T cell receptor (beta chain). What it binds is not known. Unique molecular identifiers featured in how the TCRbeta library was prepared. MiXCR, applied by TCRdb to the PCR reads, yields one record per CDR3 protein. The sample includes hundreds of thousands of distinct CDR3 sequences, around a sixth of them seen just once. Germline values: CDR1 SGHRS, CDR2 YFSETQ. Trimming pared 4 bases from V and 0 bases from J, leaving 14 bases between. The CDR3 length is 16 residues. This sample was taken from a study of T-cell reconstitution after alpha-beta-depleted transplantation in children. Findings of the study overall: About two months after transplant, alpha-beta T cells reportedly came from several hundred expanded graft clones. T cells produced anew were the main source of T-cell counts and diversity one year after transplant.

The sequence derives from a male patient aged 2-15 years who had a stem cell transplant for acute lymphoblastic leukemia, so the T cells may come from the graft donor. V usage is TRBV5-1 and J usage is TRBJ2-1; either TRBD1 or TRBD2 may fit D (5 bases each). Here the sequenced sample was PBMCs, mostly from graft donor cells, taken 360 days after TCRalphabeta/CD19-depleted stem cell transplant. CDR3 in DNA: TGCGCCAGCAGCCTCAACGCAGGGAGCTCCTACAATGAGCAGTTCTTC. Amino acid sequence: CASSLNAGSSYNEQFF.